This T cell receptor (beta chain) was captured in a study of blood T cell repertoires in COVID-19. The CDR3 runs 14 residues. Germline values: CDR1 LNHDA, CDR2 SQIVND (reference sequence). J was trimmed by 4 bases and V by 3 bases; bases with no gene match: 3. Libraries were prepared by immunoSEQ multiplex PCR; TCRdb keeps only in-frame clonotypes and omits some of them. The data contain 150,000 to 200,000 clones, over 75% of them singletons. The V gene is TRBV19, the J gene TRBJ2-3, with 8 bases lining up with TRBD1. The TCR originated in a human donor in a cohort sampled during active COVID-19. Sequencing was done on a sample of peripheral blood. The CDR3 spells CASSIGQGPDTQYF. For the CDR3, the DNA is TGTGCCAGTAGTATCGGACAGGGCCCAGATACGCAGTATTTT.